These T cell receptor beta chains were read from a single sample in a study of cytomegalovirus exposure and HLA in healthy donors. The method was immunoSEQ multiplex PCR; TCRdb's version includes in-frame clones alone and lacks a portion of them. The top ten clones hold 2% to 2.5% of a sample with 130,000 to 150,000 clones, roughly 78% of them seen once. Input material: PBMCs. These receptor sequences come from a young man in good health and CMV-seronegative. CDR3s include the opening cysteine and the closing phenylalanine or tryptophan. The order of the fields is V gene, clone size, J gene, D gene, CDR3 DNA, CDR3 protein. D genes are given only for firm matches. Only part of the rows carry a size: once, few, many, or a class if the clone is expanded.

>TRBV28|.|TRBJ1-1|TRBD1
TGTGCCAGCAGCTCAAGGGACAGGAACACTGAAGCTTTCTTT
CASSSRDRNTEAFF
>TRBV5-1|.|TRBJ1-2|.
TGCGCCAGCAGCCCGGCCCAGGGCCCGTATGGCTACACCTTC
CASSPAQGPYGYTF
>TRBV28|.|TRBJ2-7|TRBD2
TGTGCCAGCCGACATCGGACTAGCGGGGGGATCGAGCAGTACTTC
CASRHRTSGGIEQYF
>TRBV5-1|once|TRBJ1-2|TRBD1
TGCGCCAGCAGTCTGACCGGGACAGGGGGCTATGGCTACCCCTTC
CASSLTGTGGYGYPF
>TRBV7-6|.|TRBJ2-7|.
TGTGCCAGCAGCTTAGATTTTTTGGGGGTCGGAGGGTCCTACGAGCAGTACTTC
CASSLDFLGVGGSYEQYF
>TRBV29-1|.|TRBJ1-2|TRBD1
TGCAGCGTTGGAGGGGGACAGACCAACTATGGCTACACCTTC
CSVGGGQTNYGYTF
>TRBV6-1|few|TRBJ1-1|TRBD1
TGTGCCAGCAGATTGACAGGGGCAGCTTTCTTT
CASRLTGAAFF
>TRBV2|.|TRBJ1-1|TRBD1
TGTGCCAGCAACATTCGACAGGGGAGTCACACTGAAGCTTTCTTT
CASNIRQGSHTEAFF
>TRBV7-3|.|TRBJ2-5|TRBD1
TGTGCCAGCAGCCAGAACAGGGGGACCCAGTACTTC
CASSQNRGTQYF
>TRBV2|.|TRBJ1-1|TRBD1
TGTGCCAGCTCAGCCGGGACAGGTTATGCTTTCTTT
CASSAGTGYAFF
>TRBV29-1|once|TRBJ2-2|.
TGCAGCGTTGATCCTGGGCTTAACACCGGGGAGCTGTTTTTT
CSVDPGLNTGELFF
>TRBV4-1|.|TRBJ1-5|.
TGCGCCAGCAGCCCAGGACGGAGGAATCAGCCCCAGCATTTT
CASSPGRRNQPQHF
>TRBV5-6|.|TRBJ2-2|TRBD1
TGTGCCAGCAGCTTGTGGGACAGGGTAACCGGGGAGCTGTTTTTT
CASSLWDRVTGELFF
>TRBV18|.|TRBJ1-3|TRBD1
TGTGCCAGCTCGCCGAGTAGGACAGGGGGCTCTGGAAACACCATATATTTT
CASSPSRTGGSGNTIYF
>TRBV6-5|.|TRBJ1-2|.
TGTGCCAGCAGTTCCAATTATCGCGGCAACTATGGCTACACCTTC
CASSSNYRGNYGYTF
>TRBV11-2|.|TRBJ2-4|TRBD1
TGTGCCAGCAGCTTGACAGGGGGGAAAAACATTCAGTACTTC
CASSLTGGKNIQYF
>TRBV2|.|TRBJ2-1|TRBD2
TGTGCCAGCAGGCGAGGGACTAGCGGTTACAATGAGCAGTTCTTC
CASRRGTSGYNEQFF
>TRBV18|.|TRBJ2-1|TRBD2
TGTGCCAGCTCACCGGACACTAGCGGGGTGGCCCCCCAATTCTTC
CASSPDTSGVAPQFF
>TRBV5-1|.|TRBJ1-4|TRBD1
TGCGCCAGCAGGCCGGGACAGGGCCCGGGGGGTGAAAAACTGTTTTTT
CASRPGQGPGGEKLFF
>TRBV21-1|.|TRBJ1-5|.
TGTGCCAGCATTAACTTAATCCAGGATCAGCCCCAGCATTTT
CASINLIQDQPQHF
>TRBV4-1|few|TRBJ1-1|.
TGCGCCAGCAGCCGTGTCCCAGCGAAGAACACTGAAGCTTTCTTT
CASSRVPAKNTEAFF